These 24 T cell receptor beta chains were all obtained from the same sample, sequenced in a study of blood T cell repertoires in COVID-19. The repertoire was sequenced with immunoSEQ multiplex PCR; TCRdb's copy has only in-frame clones and lacks some. The table shows roughly 53,000 clones, with around 87% occurring only once. The sequencing sample was made of peripheral blood. These receptors all come from a man aged 35-49 years with active COVID-19.

CDR3 in amino acids: CASSVGDSSYEQYF. CDR3 sequence (DNA): TGTGCCAGCAGCGTAGGGGACAGCTCCTACGAGCAGTACTTC. The gene calls are TRBV9 and TRBJ2-7; 7 bases align to TRBD1. This CDR3 contains 14 residues. Unmatched junction bases numbered 0, after V lost 0 bases and J lost 0 bases. From germline, CDR1 is SGDLS and CDR2 YYNGEE.

This clone was seen only once. V gene TRBV5-4 combines with J gene TRBJ1-1; 7 bases match TRBD1. Germline loops: CDR1 SGHNT, CDR2 YYREEE (reference sequence). This CDR3 has 13 amino acids. J gave up 11 bases and V 0 bases, and 7 bases lay outside the gene matches. CDR3 DNA: TGTGCCAGCAGCTTGGAGCCAGGGGGTCATGCTTTCTTT. This codes for CASSLEPGGHAFF.

The J gene is TRBJ1-1, the V gene TRBV5-1; D call uncertain. From germline, CDR1 is SGHRS and CDR2 YFSETQ. Trimming cost V 0 bases and J 6 bases, with 12 bases left between them. The CDR3 runs 14 residues. The CDR3 DNA reads TGCGCCAGCAGCTTGGAGACCGGGTTGGCTGAAGCTTTCTTT. Amino acid sequence: CASSLETGLAEAFF. Full variable domain (remainder filled in from reference TRBV5-1 and TRBJ1-1): KAGVTQTPRYLIKTRGQQVTLSCSPISGHRSVSWYQQTPGQGLQFLFEYFSETQRNKGNFPGRFSGRQFSNSRSEMNVSTLELGDSALYLCASSLETGLAEAFFGQGTRLTVV.

This chain joins TRBV15 and TRBJ2-7; TRBD2 matches 13 bases. Trimming at V came to 3 bases and at J to 5 bases, leaving 4 bases not matched to a gene. The germline gives CDR1 LNHNV, CDR2 YYDKDF (reference sequence). The CDR3 contains 15 residues. The chain's CDR3 is CATSSGLAGDDEQYF. The CDR3 bases are TGTGCCACCAGCAGCGGACTAGCGGGAGATGACGAGCAGTACTTC.

The V and J genes are TRBV6-7 and TRBJ2-7, with TRBD2 matching 11 bases. TRBV6-7 is annotated as an ORF whose role is uncertain. The CDR3 consists of 18 residues. V shed 5 bases and J 3 bases; nucleotides not matched to a gene: 15. CDR3 loop: CASSQPRLGLAGHYEQYF. In DNA form, the CDR3 reads TGTGCCAGCAGTCAACCCCGCCTCGGACTAGCGGGCCACTACGAGCAGTACTTC.

The chain recombines TRBV11-2 with TRBJ1-1; TRBD1 is a possible D gene (6 bases). V lost 1 base to trimming and J lost 3 bases, with 12 bases between them. CDR3 length equals 15 residues. CDR1 and CDR2 from the germline V gene are SGHAT and FQNNGV. The CDR3 is CASSLGSQGDTEAFF. In DNA, the CDR3 is TGTGCCAGCAGCTTAGGGTCACAGGGTGACACTGAAGCTTTCTTT. The full variable domain, in which reference TRBV11-2 and TRBJ1-1 provide the parts outside the CDR3, is EAGVAQSPRYKIIEKRQSVAFWCNPISGHATLYWYQQILGQGPKLLIQFQNNGVVDDSQLPKDRFSAERLKGVDSTLKIQPAKLEDSAVYLCASSLGSQGDTEAFFGQGTRLTVV.

The gene calls are TRBV29-1 and TRBJ2-3; 14 bases agree with TRBD2. Germline trimming cut 1 base from V and 4 bases from J; bases unmatched to any gene: 4. Germline V gene lookup returns CDR1 SQVTM and CDR2 ANQGSEA. The CDR3 extends over 16 amino acids. DNA for the CDR3: TGCAGCGTTGAAGGGGGACTAGCGGGAGTACCAGATACGCAGTATTTT. Its translation is CSVEGGLAGVPDTQYF.

The chain joins TRBV5-1 to TRBJ2-3, with 8 bases matching TRBD2. The V gene's germline CDR1 is SGHRS and CDR2 YFSETQ. With V trimmed by 5 bases and J by 4 bases, 9 bases remained unmatched. The CDR3 has 15 residues. CDR3 coding DNA: TGCGCCAGCAGGACAGCGGGAGAAGCATCAGATACGCAGTATTTT. The encoded protein is CASRTAGEASDTQYF.

The chain combines TRBV5-1 with TRBJ2-7; TRBD1 matches at 7 bases. CDR1 SGHRS and CDR2 YFSETQ come from the germline V gene. The CDR3 length is 16 residues. V was clipped by 5 bases and J by 3 bases; unmatched bases: 14. The CDR3 region is CASSFNLGTAGYEQYF. The CDR3 bases are TGCGCCAGCAGTTTTAACCTAGGGACAGCAGGCTACGAGCAGTACTTC.

The CDR3 DNA sequence: TGTGCCAGTAGCTTCGCTAGCGGGATGTACTACGAGCAGTACTTC. Amino acids: CASSFASGMYYEQYF. This chain links TRBV19 with TRBJ2-7; 9 bases line up with TRBD2. This CDR3 is 15 amino acids long. The V gene end was trimmed by 6 bases and the J gene end by 3 bases; junction bases not matched to a gene: 9. Germline CDR1 is LNHDA and CDR2 is SQIVND (reference sequence). Full variable domain (missing parts from reference TRBV19 and TRBJ2-7): DGGITQSPKYLFRKEGQNVTLSCEQNLNHDAMYWYRQDPGQGLRLIYYSQIVNDFQKGDIAEGYSVSREKKESFPLTVTSAQKNPTAFYLCASSFASGMYYEQYFGPGTRLTVT.

The CDR3 sequence is CSVPWQGGVETQYF. The CDR3 DNA sequence: TGCAGCGTTCCCTGGCAGGGAGGGGTGGAGACCCAGTACTTC. The chain recombines TRBV29-1 with TRBJ2-5, with 7 nucleotides matching TRBD2. J was trimmed by 5 bases and V by 5 bases; bases with no gene match: 11. Germline values: CDR1 SQVTM, CDR2 ANQGSEA. This CDR3 has 14 residues.

This clone was seen only a few times. V gene TRBV28 combines with J gene TRBJ2-5; 12 bases match TRBD2. The J segment lost 5 bases and the V segment lost 11 bases, leaving 3 bases of the junction unmatched. The CDR3 is 12 amino acids. Per the germline V gene, CDR1 is MDHEN and CDR2 is SYDVKM. CDR3 DNA: TGTGCCTCCGGGACTAGCGGGGAGACCCAGTACTTC. Its protein product is CASGTSGETQYF. The complete variable domain, with remaining parts taken from reference TRBV28 and TRBJ2-5, reads DVKVTQSSRYLVKRTGEKVFLECVQDMDHENMFWYRQDPGLGLRLIYFSYDVKMKEKGDIPEGYSVSREKKERFSLILESASTNQTSMYLCASGTSGETQYFGPGTRLLVL.

The chain recombines TRBV4-1 with TRBJ2-1; D ambiguous. CDR3 length equals 15 residues. Germline values: CDR1 MGHRA, CDR2 YSYEKL. Between the trimmed V and J ends, which lost 1 base and 5 bases, there was a span of 12 bases. This CDR3 is CASSQGRGGNNEQFF. CDR3 nucleotides: TGCGCCAGCAGCCAAGGGCGCGGTGGTAACAATGAGCAGTTCTTC.

V gene TRBV27 combines with J gene TRBJ2-7; 8 bases line up with TRBD2. CDR3 size: 15 residues. CDR1 is MNHEY and CDR2 is SMNVEV in the germline V gene (reference sequence). V lost 5 bases to trimming and J lost 3 bases; unmatched junction nucleotides: 9. Here the CDR3 reads CASSPYSGNDYEQYF. Written as DNA, the CDR3 is TGTGCCAGCAGTCCCTATAGCGGGAACGACTACGAGCAGTACTTC.

V gene TRBV5-1 combines with J gene TRBJ2-3, with 12 bases fitting TRBD2. The V and J ends lost 0 bases and 3 bases, in that order; junction bases with no gene match: 11. The CDR3 is 19 residues long. Germline V lookup: CDR1 SGHRS, CDR2 YFSETQ. The CDR3 sequence is CASSLAASGRVGGTDTQYF. In DNA, the CDR3 is TGCGCCAGCAGCTTGGCCGCTAGCGGGAGGGTAGGAGGGACAGATACGCAGTATTTT.

The chain recombines TRBV2 with TRBJ1-2, with a weak D call TRBD1 (5 bases). CDR1 and CDR2 (germline): SNHLY, FYNNEI. The CDR3 totals 13 residues. The ends were cut back, 10 bases at V and 1 base at J, with 13 bases in the middle. CDR3 in amino acids: CATQQVNNYGYTF. For the CDR3, the DNA is TGTGCCACCCAACAGGTCAATAACTATGGCTACACCTTC. Looking up the rest from reference TRBV2 and TRBJ1-2 gives the full variable domain: EPEVTQTPSHQVTQMGQEVILRCVPISNHLYFYWYRQILGQKVEFLVSFYNNEISEKSEIFDDQFSVERPDGSNFTLKIRSTKLEDSAMYFCATQQVNNYGYTFGSGTRLTVV.

This chain links TRBV30 with TRBJ2-4; TRBD1 might be the D (5 bases). V was cut by 2 bases and J by 3 bases, with 11 bases left in between. Germline V gene sequence: CDR1 GTSNPN, CDR2 SVGIG (reference sequence). This CDR3 contains 14 residues. The CDR3 here is CAWSPGFGKNIQYF. The CDR3, as DNA: TGTGCCTGGAGTCCAGGGTTCGGCAAAAACATTCAGTACTTC.

The rearrangement uses TRBV5-4 and TRBJ1-1, with D perhaps TRBD1 (5 bases). With 10 bases removed from V and 4 bases from J, the gap between germline ends came to 17 bases. CDR3 length: 13 amino acids. Germline V CDR1 and CDR2: SGHNT, YYREEE (reference sequence). DNA for the CDR3: TGTGCCCGATCCAGTGGGGGGGGCACTGAAGCTTTCTTT. Translated, it gives CARSSGGGTEAFF.

The V gene is TRBV30, the J gene TRBJ2-7; D is perhaps TRBD2 (6 bases). This CDR3 is built from 12 residues. V shed 4 bases and J shed 4 bases, with 11 bases lying between them. Germline V gene lookup returns CDR1 GTSNPN and CDR2 SVGIG (reference sequence). CDR3 nucleotides: TGTGCCTGGACCCCGGGGGAATACGAGCAGTACTTC. Its translation: CAWTPGEYEQYF.

CDR3 DNA sequence: TGTGCCAGCAGCCAAAACGGGATAGGGTCACCCCTCCACTTT. Its translation: CASSQNGIGSPLHF. The chain combines TRBV3-1 (or the pseudogene TRBV3-2) with TRBJ1-6; D not certain. Trimming shortened V by 2 bases and J by 10 bases, and 12 bases separated the two germline ends. Germline V gives CDR1 LGHDT, CDR2 YNNKEL (reference sequence). The CDR3 consists of 14 residues.

V usage is TRBV24-1 and J usage is TRBJ2-3, with D perhaps TRBD1 (6 bases). V shed 12 bases and J shed 0 bases, with 9 bases lying between them. Germline V lookup: CDR1 KGHDR, CDR2 SFDVKD. The CDR3 contains 12 residues. The CDR3 sequence: CAVGASTDTQYF. The CDR3 coding sequence is TGTGCCGTGGGGGCGAGCACAGATACGCAGTATTTT.

This clone appeared a single time. The chain uses TRBV30 and TRBJ2-7; 10 bases agree with TRBD1. The germline V gene has CDR1 GTSNPN and CDR2 SVGIG (reference sequence). There are 15 residues in the CDR3. The junction had 9 bases not matched to a gene; V was cut back by 2 bases and J by 5 bases. Here the CDR3 DNA reads TGTGCCTGGAGTCTCCGGGACAGGGGTAGGAACGAGCAGTACTTC. This gives the protein CAWSLRDRGRNEQYF. Full variable domain (remainder filled in from reference TRBV30 and TRBJ2-7): SQTIHQWPATLVQPVGSPLSLECTVEGTSNPNLYWYRQAAGRGLQLLFYSVGIGQISSEVPQNLSASRPQDRQFILSSKKLLLSDSGFYLCAWSLRDRGRNEQYFGPGTRLTVT.

This clone is a singleton in its sample. This rearrangement joins TRBV18 to TRBJ2-1; 7 nucleotides align to TRBD1. Germline V gene lookup returns CDR1 KGHSH and CDR2 LQKENI. The J segment lost 1 base and the V segment lost 3 bases, leaving 3 bases of the junction unmatched. This CDR3 region has 15 residues. DNA for the CDR3: TGTGCCAGCTCACCGGGACAGCAATCCTACAATGAGCAGTTCTTC. As protein: CASSPGQQSYNEQFF.

The rearrangement uses TRBV18 and TRBJ1-1; D is undetermined. Trimming removed 5 bases from V and 6 bases from J, with 7 bases in between. The CDR3 totals 11 residues. CDR1 and CDR2 (germline): KGHSH, LQKENI. DNA for the CDR3: TGTGCCAGCTCAAAGAGAGCTGAAGCTTTCTTT. Amino acid sequence: CASSKRAEAFF.